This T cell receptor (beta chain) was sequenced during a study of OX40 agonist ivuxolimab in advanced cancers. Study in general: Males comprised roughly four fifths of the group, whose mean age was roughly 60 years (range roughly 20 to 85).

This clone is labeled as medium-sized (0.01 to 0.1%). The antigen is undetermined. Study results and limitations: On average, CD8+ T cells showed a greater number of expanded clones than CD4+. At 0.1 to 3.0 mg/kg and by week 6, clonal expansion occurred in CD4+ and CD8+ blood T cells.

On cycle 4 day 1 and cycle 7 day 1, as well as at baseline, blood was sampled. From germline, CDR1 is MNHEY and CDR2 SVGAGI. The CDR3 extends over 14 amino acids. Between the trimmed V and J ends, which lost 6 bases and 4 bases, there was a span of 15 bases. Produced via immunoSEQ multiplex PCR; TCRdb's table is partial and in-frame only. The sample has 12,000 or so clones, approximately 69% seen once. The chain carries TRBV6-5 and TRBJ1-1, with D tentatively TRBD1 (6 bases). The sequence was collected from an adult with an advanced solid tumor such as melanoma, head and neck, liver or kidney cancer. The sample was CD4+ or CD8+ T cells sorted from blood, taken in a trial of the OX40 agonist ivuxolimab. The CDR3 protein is CASSLTKGGTEAFF. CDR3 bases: TGTGCCAGCAGCCTCACTAAGGGGGGCACTGAAGCTTTCTTT.